The clone carrying this T cell receptor beta chain has a handful of counts. No antigen is known for it. V lost 2 bases, J lost 2 bases, and 13 bases lay in between. CDR3 length: 14 amino acids. Germline CDR1 DFQATT, CDR2 SNEGSKA (reference sequence). The source of the sample is a study of T cells in Graves' hyperthyroidism and ophthalmopathy. TCR beta CDR3 region amplification was performed from RNA transcripts. HTBI primers drove first-round RT-PCR of the TCR CDR3. TCRdb itself ran the multiplex PCR reads through MiXCR, one entry per CDR3 protein. The table includes roughly 660,000 distinct CDR3 sequences, 15% to 20% detected once. Study results and caveats: Stable hyperthyroidism was told apart from ophthalmopathy by a model built on 13 V-J features. It was a median approximately 6.9 months before onset that the model predicted ophthalmopathy. Within blood appeared most thyroid clonotypes that had expanded above 0.001.

Clinical symptoms, serum thyroxine and TRAb, thyroid ultrasound and orbital computed tomography together formed the diagnostic basis. The sample was blood. This TCR was recovered from a man between 50 and 59 years old with Graves' hyperthyroidism. This chain connects TRBV20-1 to TRBJ2-7, with D possibly matching TRBD2 (5 bases). The CDR3 sequence is CSARIGIGTYEQYF. The CDR3 DNA reads TGCAGTGCTAGAATCGGGATTGGCACCTACGAGCAGTACTTC.